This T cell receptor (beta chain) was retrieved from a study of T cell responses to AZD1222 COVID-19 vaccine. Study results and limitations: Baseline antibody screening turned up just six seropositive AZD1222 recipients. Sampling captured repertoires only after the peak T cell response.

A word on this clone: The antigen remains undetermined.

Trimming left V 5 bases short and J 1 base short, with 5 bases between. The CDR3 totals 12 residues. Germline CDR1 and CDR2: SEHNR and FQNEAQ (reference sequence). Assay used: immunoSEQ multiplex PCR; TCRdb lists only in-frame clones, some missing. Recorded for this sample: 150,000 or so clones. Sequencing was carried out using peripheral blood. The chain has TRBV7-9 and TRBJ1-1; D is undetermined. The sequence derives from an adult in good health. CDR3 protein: CASSDWNTEAFF. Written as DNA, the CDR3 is TGTGCCAGCAGCGACTGGAACACTGAAGCTTTCTTT.